One and the same sample provided the 17 T cell receptor beta chains below, sequenced in a study of cytomegalovirus exposure and HLA in healthy donors. The PCR contained 60 Vbeta and 13 Jbeta primers. Sequencing used immunoSEQ multiplex PCR; TCRdb keeps in-frame clones, though not all of them. The table records about 160,000 clones, about 64% of them present only once. The sequenced sample consisted of PBMCs. Receptors originate from a man aged 50 to 59 in good health and CMV-seronegative.

This clone was found once. The chain recombines TRBV11-2 with TRBJ2-1, with TRBD1 matching over 9 bases. The CDR3 contains 17 residues. Germline loops: CDR1 SGHAT, CDR2 FQNNGV. V dropped 1 base and J dropped 7; count of bases not matched to a gene: 11. As DNA, the CDR3 is TGTGCCAGCAGCTTAGCCCACTACAGGGGGCGCGTAAATGAGCAGTTCTTC. This sequence encodes CASSLAHYRGRVNEQFF.

The chain uses TRBV6-5 and TRBJ2-7; 9 bases are a match to TRBD1. Germline lookup yields CDR1 MNHEY and CDR2 SVGAGI. V trimming: 5 bases; J trimming: 1 base; junction bases outside the gene matches: 6. The CDR3 is 15 amino acids. The CDR3 coding sequence is TGTGCCAGCAGTCCGGACAGGGGAACTTCCTACGAGCAGTACTTC. It specifies CASSPDRGTSYEQYF.

This chain's CDR3 is CASSARTGSDGYTF. In DNA, the CDR3 is TGTGCCAGCAGCGCCCGGACAGGGTCGGATGGCTACACCTTC. The chain has TRBV7-6 and TRBJ1-2, with 8 bases matching TRBD1. Trimming cost V 5 bases and J 6 bases; bases outside gene matches: 8. This CDR3 has 14 residues. CDR1 SGHVS and CDR2 FNYEAQ come from the germline V gene.

The chain is built from TRBV7-9 and TRBJ2-1; 8 bases agree with TRBD1. CDR1 SEHNR and CDR2 FQNEAQ come from the germline V gene (reference sequence). The CDR3 totals 18 residues. V lost 3 bases and J lost 8; bases outside the gene matches: 18. The CDR3 nucleotides are TGTGCCAGCAGCTTGGGCTTAAGAGGGACAGGAAAGGTCGATGAGCAGTTCTTC. Translated, it gives CASSLGLRGTGKVDEQFF.

The V gene is TRBV5-1, the J gene TRBJ2-1; D ambiguous. The CDR3 extends over 15 amino acids. The germline gives CDR1 SGHRS, CDR2 YFSETQ. Trimming took 0 bases from V and 0 from J, leaving 7 bases between them. The DNA of the CDR3 is TGCGCCAGCAGCTTGGGCAGACTCTCCTACAATGAGCAGTTCTTC. Translation gives CASSLGRLSYNEQFF.

The V gene is TRBV27, the J gene TRBJ1-6; D is uncertain. The germline V gene has CDR1 MNHEY and CDR2 SMNVEV (reference sequence). The V end lost 5 bases, the J end lost 6 bases, and 11 bases lay between the germline ends. The CDR3 is 14 amino acids. Here the CDR3 reads CASSRLERNSPLHF. The DNA for the CDR3 is TGTGCCAGCAGTCGGTTAGAACGTAATTCACCCCTCCACTTT.

The chain has TRBV4-1 and TRBJ1-1; possibly TRBD1 for D (5 bases). Deletions cut 1 base from V and 4 bases from J, with 13 bases between. The CDR3 length is 15 residues. In germline, CDR1 is MGHRA, CDR2 YSYEKL. CDR3 nucleotides: TGCGCCAGCAGCCAAGGCGGGGCTAGGAGCACTGAAGCTTTCTTT. Translation gives CASSQGGARSTEAFF.

The chain combines TRBV2 with TRBJ1-5; 7 bases line up with TRBD1. V was pared by 8 bases and J by 2 bases, with 3 bases of the junction left unmatched. The CDR3 extends over 13 amino acids. Germline CDR1 reads SNHLY; CDR2 reads FYNNEI. As DNA, the CDR3 is TGTGCCAGCGATGGACAGGGCAATCAGCCCCAGCATTTT. It translates to CASDGQGNQPQHF.

In DNA, the CDR3 is TGTGCCAGCAGTGTCGTGGGGACAGGGAACGGGTACGAGCAGTACTTC. Translated: CASSVVGTGNGYEQYF. The rearrangement links TRBV6-1 to TRBJ2-7; 9 positions agree with TRBD1. Per the germline V gene, CDR1 is MNHNS and CDR2 is SASEGT. This CDR3 has 16 amino acids. J lost 4 bases, V lost 4 bases, and 11 bases had no gene match.

The rearrangement links TRBV28 to TRBJ2-3, with D perhaps TRBD2 (6 bases). Trimming took off 7 bases at V and 0 bases at J, with 11 bases between the two ends. The germline V gene has CDR1 MDHEN and CDR2 SYDVKM. The CDR3 sequence is 14 residues long. CDR3 coding DNA: TGTGCCAGCACCTGGGGGGTTAGCACAGATACGCAGTATTTT. Amino acid sequence: CASTWGVSTDTQYF.

This chain links TRBV28 with TRBJ1-1; TRBD1 aligns across 8 bases. V shed 6 bases, J shed 13 bases, and the junction held 10 bases outside the gene matches. The CDR3 consists of 12 residues. Germline CDR1 reads MDHEN; CDR2 reads SYDVKM. CDR3 DNA sequence: TGTGCCAGCAGCCCAGGGGGCCGAATCGGTTTCTTT. Protein product: CASSPGGRIGFF.

V is TRBV9 and J is TRBJ2-3, with 11 bases matching TRBD2. The CDR3 extends over 17 amino acids. Germline loops: CDR1 SGDLS, CDR2 YYNGEE. Trimming took 0 bases from V and 1 from J; bases not matched to a gene: 4. The DNA of the CDR3 is TGTGCCAGCAGCGTAGGGCTAGCGGGGGGCCGCACAGATACGCAGTATTTT. As protein: CASSVGLAGGRTDTQYF.

The rearrangement links TRBV6-6 to TRBJ1-1; TRBD1 agrees at 8 bases. CDR3 length: 14 residues. Germline CDR1 MNHNY, CDR2 SVGAGI (reference sequence). The V segment lost 2 bases and the J segment 6 bases; nucleotides outside the gene matches: 5. The CDR3 loop is CASSYGDRTAEAFF. In DNA form, the CDR3 reads TGTGCCAGCAGTTACGGGGACAGGACGGCTGAAGCTTTCTTT.

For this clone: Other nucleotide sequences from this sample produce the same CDR3. V is TRBV28 and J is TRBJ1-6, with TRBD1 as a possible D gene (6 bases). The germline CDR1 and CDR2 sequences are MDHEN and SYDVKM. Between the trimmed V and J ends, which lost 6 bases and 7 bases, there was a span of 13 bases. The CDR3 length is 14 residues. The CDR3 here is CASSLPGVNSPLHF. CDR3 nucleotides: TGTGCCAGCAGCCTGCCAGGGGTGAATTCACCCCTCCACTTT.

Concerning this clone itself: The same CDR3 arises from other DNA sequences in this sample as well. This chain connects TRBV28 to TRBJ1-1; no firm D call. Germline V gene data show CDR1 as MDHEN and CDR2 as SYDVKM. The germline V and J ends were trimmed by 2 bases and 5 bases, with 6 bases remaining between them. The CDR3 length is 12 residues. The CDR3 nucleotides are TGTGCCAGCAGTTTAGGCTCTACTGAAGCTTTCTTT. Its protein product is CASSLGSTEAFF.

The V gene is TRBV5-8, the J gene TRBJ2-3, with D possibly TRBD1 on 5 matching bases. Trimming removed 3 bases at V and 0 bases at J, with 8 bases between. The germline CDR1 and CDR2 sequences are SGHTS and YDEGEE. The CDR3 length is 14 residues. The CDR3 reads CASSSGFSTDTQYF. CDR3 nucleotides: TGTGCCAGCAGCTCAGGGTTCAGCACAGATACGCAGTATTTT. The full variable domain, with the rest looked up from reference TRBV5-8 and TRBJ2-3, is EAGVTQSPTHLIKTRGQQATLRCSPISGHTSVYWYQQALGLGLQFLLWYDEGEERNRGNFPPRFSGRQFPNYSSELNVNALELEDSALYLCASSSGFSTDTQYFGPGTRLTVL.

This chain links TRBV5-1 with TRBJ2-7; 11 nucleotides match TRBD2. Germline V gene data show CDR1 as SGHRS and CDR2 as YFSETQ. With 0 bases clipped from V and 4 bases from J, the junction kept 6 bases outside the gene matches. The CDR3 spans 16 residues. This CDR3 is CASSLALAGEGYEQYF. CDR3 DNA: TGCGCCAGCAGCTTGGCACTAGCGGGGGAAGGGTACGAGCAGTACTTC.